What follows is one T cell receptor (beta chain) and its context. This clonotype occurred many times. What this receptor recognizes is not known. One base away there is no much larger clone; base qualities are not given. Reads for this sample came from an Illumina NovaSeq 6000. TCR cDNA was made using 5'RACE template switching, a step that added a universal primer site and unique molecular identifiers. Priming of cDNA synthesis was performed from both the TCR alpha and TCR beta constant segments. Two PCR steps were used to amplify libraries, with sample barcodes and sequencing adapters being added in the second step. Sequencing of the libraries was done on either Illumina HiSeq 2500 (2x100 bp) or NovaSeq (2x150 bp). The published analysis was carried out like this. MIGEC handled demultiplexing of reads and collapsing into UMI consensus sequences, while MiXCR performed V(D)J alignment. Using edgeR on replicate PBMC samples, clonotypes were called vaccine-responding if FDR was below 0.01 and the log2 fold change was above 5 up to day 15. CD4 or CD8 identity was assigned to each bulk clonotype according to whether the clonotype was present at higher abundance in the sequenced CD4 repertoire or the sequenced CD8 repertoire. In-frame beta chains were kept once TCRdb had trimmed the public reads at Q25 with fastp and called clones with MiXCR. Here each entry gathers all rows of one CDR3 protein and keeps the most common genes and DNA. The V and J calls and clone size are TCRdb's, not the authors'. The sample table contains about 220,000 distinct CDR3 sequences; only one count was recorded for approximately 3% of them. 2.5% to 3.5% of the sample goes to the ten largest clones.

What this sample's treatment or condition label stands for: live attenuated yellow fever vaccine strain. PBMCs were isolated from peripheral blood using a standard Ficoll-Paque protocol. Dynabeads CD4 and CD8 positive selection kits were used to isolate CD4 and CD8 T-cell fractions. RNA was extracted with TriZol from bulk PBMCs, CD4 and CD8 fractions, and dextramer-positive and dextramer-negative fractions. The data derive from a study of T cells after yellow fever vaccination (dated by TCRdb to between 2017 and 2020). Describing the broader study: The SMART-Seq v4 Ultra Low Input RNA kit was used to prepare libraries from fractions with low cell numbers. To follow T-cell clones before and after both primary and booster YFV17D yellow fever vaccination, bulk TCR alpha and beta repertoires underwent longitudinal sequencing. The cohort comprised two healthy male donors, one aged 18 to 29 and one aged 30 to 40 years. Blood was drawn at multiple timepoints before and after primary and secondary immunization, with bulk PBMC replicates and cell subsets isolated. Overall results and qualifications from the work: Only a couple of donors were included in the study, so the extent to which the findings can be generalized is limited. A small fraction of clonotypes showed up in both the CD4 and CD8 compartments, probably as a result of convergent recombination. After the booster, most of the clones that had expanded following primary vaccination were detected again (roughly 97% of CD4 and 80% to 90% of CD8), which suggests that memory was broadly maintained. FACS-sorted repertoires could contain abundant contaminating clonotypes from the bulk population, so computational filtering was required. Compared with the primary T-cell response, the secondary T-cell response was faster but weaker, reaching its peak on day 5 rather than on day 15.

The CDR3 runs 13 amino acids, cysteine and phenylalanine included. Only CDR3 DNA remains: 39 bases, in frame from the first base. V ends up 4 bases short and J 8 bases short, with an unmatched junction base count of 6. The germline V gene sets CDR1 to SQVTM and CDR2 to ANQGSEA. This chain joins TRBV29-1 to TRBJ1-2, with TRBD1 matching 11 junction bases. This receptor was identified in a man aged 18 to 35 who received the YFV17D yellow fever vaccine. Here the sequenced sample was CD4+ T cells sorted from PBMCs, taken 10 days after the yellow fever booster vaccination. In nucleotides, the sequence is TGCAGCGTTGCGCCGGGACAGGGGGACGGCTACACCTTC. The resulting protein is CSVAPGQGDGYTF.